A selection of T cell receptor beta chains follows, all from one sample in a study of read filtering for tumor transcriptome and immune sequencing. TCRdb analysed the reads with MiXCR anew, one entry per CDR3 protein. The table shows 130,000 or so distinct CDR3 sequences, with about 13% occurring only once. Sequenced: a population of CD138-negative cells sorted from bone marrow. These receptors were collected from a donor older than 35 with multiple myeloma. CDR3s include the opening cysteine and the closing phenylalanine or tryptophan. Fields, in order: D gene, clone size, J gene, CDR3 length, V gene, CDR3 protein, CDR3 DNA. The D gene is left open where the match is weak. Size is stated for part of the rows, as once, few or many counts, or as a class when the clone is expanded.

D: TRBD1; size: many; J: TRBJ2-1; length: 13; V: TRBV19; CDR3: CAIRGKGGHEQFF; DNA: TGTGCCATCAGGGGGAAAGGGGGCCATGAGCAGTTCTTC
D: TRBD2; size: .; J: TRBJ2-7; length: 15; V: TRBV14; CDR3: CASSQDLAEDYEQYF; DNA: TGTGCCAGCAGCCAAGACCTAGCGGAAGACTACGAGCAGTACTTC
D: .; size: .; J: TRBJ2-3; length: 15; V: TRBV7-9; CDR3: CASSLTTTLTDTQYF; DNA: TGTGCCAGCAGCTTAACGACCACCCTCACAGATACGCAGTATTTT
D: TRBD2; size: few; J: TRBJ2-3; length: 16; V: TRBV7-9; CDR3: CASSLALAALTDTQYF; DNA: TGTGCCAGCAGCTTAGCACTAGCGGCACTCACAGATACGCAGTATTTT
D: .; size: many; J: TRBJ2-1; length: 15; V: TRBV20-1; CDR3: CSATKRDKVHDEQFF; DNA: TGCAGTGCTACGAAGCGAGATAAAGTACATGATGAGCAGTTCTTC
D: TRBD1; size: many; J: TRBJ1-5; length: 15; V: TRBV10-3; CDR3: CAISDRTGDNQPQHF; DNA: TGTGCCATCAGCGACAGGACAGGGGACAATCAGCCCCAGCATTTT
D: .; size: .; J: TRBJ2-1; length: 15; V: TRBV29-1; CDR3: CSVIRDHRGYNEQFF; DNA: TGCAGCGTTATCCGGGACCACCGCGGGTACAATGAGCAGTTCTTC
D: TRBD1; size: many; J: TRBJ1-4; length: 15; V: TRBV13; CDR3: CASRYTGTGDEKLFF; DNA: TGTGCCAGCAGGTACACCGGGACAGGGGACGAAAAACTGTTTTTT
D: .; size: many; J: TRBJ1-1; length: 12; V: TRBV4-1; CDR3: CASSPRGGEAFF; DNA: TGCGCCAGCAGCCCTAGGGGGGGTGAAGCTTTCTTT
D: .; size: many; J: TRBJ1-4; length: 16; V: TRBV4-3; CDR3: CASSQGQTTTNEKLFF; DNA: TGCGCCAGCAGCCAAGGCCAAACAACAACTAATGAAAAACTGTTTTTT
D: .; size: .; J: TRBJ2-5; length: 15; V: TRBV11-2; CDR3: CASSLFNRDQETQYF; DNA: TGTGCCAGCAGCTTATTTAACAGGGACCAAGAGACCCAGTACTTC
D: .; size: .; J: TRBJ2-2; length: 14; V: TRBV6-2/TRBV6-3; CDR3: CASSYSPNTGELFF; DNA: TGTGCCAGCAGTTACTCGCCGAACACCGGGGAGCTGTTTTTT
D: TRBD1; size: .; J: TRBJ2-7; length: 16; V: TRBV6-2/TRBV6-3; CDR3: CASSEAGWDSFYGQYF; DNA: TGTGCCAGCAGTGAGGCCGGGTGGGACAGTTTTTACGGGCAGTACTTC
D: .; size: many; J: TRBJ2-3; length: 15; V: TRBV4-1; CDR3: CASSQYPGSTDTQYF; DNA: TGCGCCAGCAGCCAATACCCCGGGTCCACAGATACGCAGTATTTT
D: .; size: many; J: TRBJ2-5; length: 13; V: TRBV6-5; CDR3: CASSYPGEETQYF; DNA: TGTGCCAGCAGTTACCCCGGGGAGGAGACCCAGTACTTC
D: TRBD2; size: .; J: TRBJ2-7; length: 16; V: TRBV20-1; CDR3: CSASHSGTSGSYEQYF; DNA: TGCAGTGCTAGTCACTCCGGGACTAGCGGATCCTACGAGCAGTACTTC
D: .; size: many; J: TRBJ2-7; length: 15; V: TRBV9; CDR3: CASSVEGGTGYEQYF; DNA: TGTGCCAGCAGCGTAGAGGGGGGGACTGGCTACGAGCAGTACTTC
D: TRBD1; size: many; J: TRBJ2-7; length: 15; V: TRBV5-6; CDR3: CASSSTGANSYEQYF; DNA: TGTGCCAGCAGCTCCACAGGGGCGAACTCCTACGAGCAGTACTTC
D: .; size: many; J: TRBJ2-6; length: 16; V: TRBV19; CDR3: CASSKTGTSGANVLTF; DNA: TGTGCCAGTAGTAAGACAGGAACCTCTGGGGCCAACGTCCTGACTTTC
D: .; size: many; J: TRBJ2-1; length: 13; V: TRBV19; CDR3: CATSNGLYNEQFF; DNA: TGTGCCACTTCCAATGGGCTATACAATGAGCAGTTCTTC
D: .; size: many; J: TRBJ2-7; length: 14; V: TRBV2; CDR3: CASSESAVSSWQYF; DNA: TGTGCCAGCAGTGAATCCGCAGTTTCCTCCTGGCAGTACTTC
D: .; size: many; J: TRBJ2-1; length: 15; V: TRBV11-3; CDR3: CASRPRDRSYNEQFF; DNA: TGTGCCAGCAGACCAAGAGACAGGTCCTACAATGAGCAGTTCTTC
D: TRBD2; size: .; J: TRBJ2-3; length: 14; V: TRBV30; CDR3: CAWTLAGGEDTQYF; DNA: TGTGCCTGGACTCTAGCGGGAGGTGAAGATACGCAGTATTTT
D: .; size: many; J: TRBJ1-1; length: 17; V: TRBV6-2/TRBV6-3; CDR3: CASSYGLSWKSGTEAFF; DNA: TGTGCCAGCAGTTACGGGCTTAGCTGGAAGAGTGGGACTGAAGCTTTCTTT
D: .; size: many; J: TRBJ2-7; length: 14; V: TRBV20-1; CDR3: CSARESGHAYEQYF; DNA: TGCAGTGCTAGAGAAAGCGGACACGCCTACGAGCAGTACTTC
D: .; size: many; J: TRBJ2-2; length: 15; V: TRBV7-9; CDR3: CASSVIDWRSGELFF; DNA: TGTGCCAGCAGCGTCATTGATTGGCGAAGCGGGGAGCTGTTTTTT
D: TRBD2; size: .; J: TRBJ2-3; length: 16; V: TRBV4-1; CDR3: CASSQGTSASTDTQYF; DNA: TGCGCCAGCAGCCAAGGGACTAGCGCGAGCACAGATACGCAGTATTTT
D: .; size: many; J: TRBJ1-4; length: 13; V: TRBV20-1; CDR3: CSAQGLAEEKLFF; DNA: TGCAGTGCCCAGGGGCTGGCAGAGGAAAAACTGTTTTTT
D: TRBD2; size: many; J: TRBJ2-1; length: 15; V: TRBV12-3/TRBV12-4; CDR3: CASGGGISSYNEQFF; DNA: TGTGCCAGCGGGGGGGGGATAAGCTCCTACAATGAGCAGTTCTTC
D: TRBD2; size: many; J: TRBJ2-7; length: 15; V: TRBV6-2/TRBV6-3; CDR3: CASSYLTSGDYEQYF; DNA: TGTGCCAGCAGTTACTTGACTAGCGGGGATTACGAGCAGTACTTC
D: TRBD2; size: many; J: TRBJ2-1; length: 14; V: TRBV29-1; CDR3: CSVEGLAGVAEQFF; DNA: TGCAGCGTTGAAGGGTTAGCGGGAGTAGCTGAGCAGTTCTTC
D: .; size: many; J: TRBJ2-1; length: 11; V: TRBV30; CDR3: CAWSAGGGQFF; DNA: TGTGCCTGGAGTGCTGGGGGAGGGCAGTTCTTC
D: .; size: many; J: TRBJ2-1; length: 11; V: TRBV7-9; CDR3: CASSLAGSQFF; DNA: TGTGCCAGCAGCTTAGCGGGTTCACAGTTCTTC
D: .; size: many; J: TRBJ2-1; length: 16; V: TRBV21-1; CDR3: CASSKPGLDRDNEQFF; DNA: TGTGCCAGCAGCAAGCCGGGACTAGATAGGGACAATGAGCAGTTCTTC
D: .; size: many; J: TRBJ2-1; length: 14; V: TRBV7-9; CDR3: CASTLGEGWGEQFF; DNA: TGTGCCAGCACCCTAGGAGAGGGCTGGGGTGAGCAGTTCTTC